These T cell receptor beta chains were read from a single sample in a study of T cells expressing NK-cell markers. TCRdb derives one entry per CDR3 protein from the 5' RACE reads, leaving out DNA. The table for this sample gives about 260,000 distinct CDR3 sequences. The source material was blood T cells: a sorted CD56 or NKG2C T cell subset, CD4+ or CD8+ T cells, or bulk PBMC T cells (not recorded which). The receptors shown here come from a woman between 18 and 70 years old in good health. The CDR3 runs from the conserved cysteine through the conserved F or W.

v_call	cdr3_length	j_call	cdr3_aa
TRBV20-1	13	TRBJ1-5	CSARQGGNQPQHF
TRBV12-3/TRBV12-4	14	TRBJ1-5	CASSVQGDNQPQHF
TRBV12-3/TRBV12-4	15	TRBJ2-3	CASTPGQVPTDTQYF
TRBV12-3/TRBV12-4	13	TRBJ2-5	CASSLSGQETQYF
TRBV7-9	15	TRBJ1-5	CASSSQGSRIQPQHF
TRBV7-9	15	TRBJ2-3	CASSGGQGVTDTQYF
TRBV27	16	TRBJ1-1	CASSPIRLNRDTEAFF
TRBV6-1	12	TRBJ2-7	CASSWPIDEQYF
TRBV15	12	TRBJ1-3	CATGGFRNTIYF
TRBV5-1	15	TRBJ2-1	CASSNGDSGRGEQFF
TRBV5-1	15	TRBJ2-4	CASSLVLGKEDIQYF
TRBV15	15	TRBJ2-5	CATSRVTGGGETQYF
TRBV20-1	12	TRBJ1-1	CSAEPRNTEAFF
TRBV7-2	14	TRBJ2-7	CASSLTGQAYEQYF
TRBV5-1	18	TRBJ2-6	CASSYTGTDLSGANVLTF
TRBV10-3	14	TRBJ2-3	CAISGGTNTDTQYF
TRBV6-1	14	TRBJ1-1	CASMRDRGNTEAFF
TRBV6-1	18	TRBJ2-1	CASSEARRNRARNNEQFF
TRBV20-1	19	TRBJ2-3	CSARDRRTSGRWGMGTQYF
TRBV12-3/TRBV12-4	11	TRBJ1-6	CASSFGSPLHF
TRBV30	13	TRBJ1-2	CAWKGTGSRGYTF
TRBV29-1	13	TRBJ2-3	CSQLRGVGDTQYF
TRBV23-1	17	TRBJ2-1	CASSQPSGTESYNEQFF
TRBV20-1	14	TRBJ2-1	CSAYLRRDRGYQFF
TRBV20-1	14	TRBJ2-3	CSAPSGWNPDTQYF
TRBV7-2	17	TRBJ2-1	CASSLRLAGAYYNEQFF
TRBV9	12	TRBJ2-1	CASSVVEGEQFF
TRBV20-1	15	TRBJ2-5	CSAKLRDRRQETQYF
TRBV9	14	TRBJ2-1	CASTRRAEVNEQFF
TRBV3-1	12	TRBJ2-2	CASGDLVRELFF
TRBV6-5	14	TRBJ1-3	CASSLIGAGNTIYF
TRBV27	15	TRBJ2-3	CASSSGSGRADTQYF
TRBV5-1	14	TRBJ1-5	CASSWGEGNQPQHF
TRBV5-5	12	TRBJ1-6	CASMGRTSPLHF
TRBV20-1	15	TRBJ2-3	CSARGGQRITDTQYF
TRBV27	15	TRBJ1-5	CASSLSPVPGRPQHF
TRBV7-8	16	TRBJ2-2	CASSGLAGGATGELFF
TRBV7-9	12	TRBJ2-3	CASSLSGDTQYF
TRBV6-2/TRBV6-3	12	TRBJ1-2	CASHSLPGGYTF
TRBV7-2	15	TRBJ1-3	CASSPGPSSGNTIYF
TRBV20-1	13	TRBJ1-3	CSAGRDVGNTIYF
TRBV7-8	15	TRBJ1-1	CASSLGAGSTTEAFF
TRBV4-1	15	TRBJ2-5	CASSQGNRVGETQYF
TRBV20-1	11	TRBJ2-7	CSASPGYEQYF
TRBV7-2	16	TRBJ1-3	CASSFAPAFSGNTIYF
TRBV10-3	15	TRBJ1-5	CAISEPLGGEQPQHF
TRBV7-8	15	TRBJ2-3	CASRLGPDFTDTQYF
TRBV28	15	TRBJ1-2	CASSSLSSSGYGYTF
TRBV5-1	13	TRBJ2-3	CASSRVDGDTQYF
TRBV20-1	14	TRBJ2-5	CSAREPRGLKTQYF
TRBV6-6	13	TRBJ1-2	CASRNGATYGYTF
TRBV7-2	14	TRBJ1-1	CAGADRARATEAFF
TRBV7-2	17	TRBJ2-7	CASSLGGGTGTSYEQYF
TRBV6-5	15	TRBJ2-7	CASSYGGTGTYEQYF
TRBV24-1	14	TRBJ2-2	CASTSAANTGELFF
TRBV4-3	15	TRBJ2-5	CASSHKGGTQETQYF
TRBV2	16	TRBJ2-1	CASSPGNRASYNEQFF
TRBV4-3	18	TRBJ2-1	CASSQDPWRGGWYNEQFF
TRBV20-1	15	TRBJ1-1	CSARGGTAGNTEAFF